This TCR beta chain was documented in a study of CD8 T cells in Susac syndrome. Overall study results and limits: Regarding the TCR sequencing and HLA analysis, the study admitted that a relatively small number of individuals were involved.

Sequencing targeted TCR beta in T cells from blood (CD8+ and CD4+). With random hexamers, about 0.5 to 1 ug RNA was reverse transcribed. The method of amplification for TCR beta CDR3 was immunoSEQ multiplex PCR, covering 54 Vbeta and 13 Jbeta. TCRdb re-derived calls from the immunoSEQ multiplex PCR reads in MiXCR, one entry per CDR3 protein. This sample has roughly 150,000 distinct CDR3 sequences; about 94% occur once, and the top ten carry 0.2% to 0.25%. With respect to this clonotype: The antigen is not known.

This clonotype was sampled from a human donor with multiple sclerosis. Sample: CD8+ T cells from PBMCs.

DNA for the CDR3: TGTGCCAGCAGGATCGGGGGGGAGTCCTACAATGAGCAGTTCTTC. Amino acids: CASRIGGESYNEQFF. The V gene is TRBV6-2 or TRBV6-3, the J gene TRBJ2-1; 8 positions agree with TRBD2. This CDR3 has 15 residues. CDR1 is MNHEY, CDR2 SVGEGT, per germline. The V segment lost 6 bases and the J segment 1 base; nucleotides outside the gene matches: 5.